This T cell receptor beta chain stems from a study of cytomegalovirus exposure and HLA in healthy donors. Study-level findings and limits: Analysis was carried out at a later point, and it linked a missense DCLRE1C variant to TCR beta V- and J-gene trimming.

The CDR3 runs to 17 residues. CDR1 and CDR2 from the germline V gene are MDHEN and SYDVKM. Trimming removed 4 bases from V and 3 bases from J; junction bases left unmatched: 12. This clone was detected many times. Antigen: not known. It was with 60 Vbeta and 13 Jbeta primers that the PCR ran. TCRdb's table, derived via immunoSEQ multiplex PCR, lists solely in-frame clones and lacks some. Among about 180,000 clones listed, over 70% were seen once. V usage is TRBV28 and J usage is TRBJ1-5, with 7 bases aligning to TRBD1. The TCR sequence derives from a woman in her twenties or thirties in good health and CMV-seronegative. Sample: PBMCs. The CDR3 reads CASSSRGTVTLNQPQHF. CDR3 sequence (DNA): TGTGCCAGCAGTTCCAGGGGGACAGTAACCCTCAATCAGCCCCAGCATTTT.